Here is one TCR beta chain with its context. Its antigen is unidentified. This entry is derived from a study of cytomegalovirus exposure and HLA in healthy donors. Regarding the study as a whole: Usually a TCR sequence was rare, but some public TCRs were found in many donors.

Trimming removed 2 bases at V and 5 bases at J, with 12 bases between. The germline gives CDR1 MNHEY, CDR2 SVGAGI. The CDR3 is 14 residues long. TCRdb's copy holds only in-frame clones and misses some; the assay was immunoSEQ multiplex PCR. This sample has some 270,000 clones, with 80% to 90% found just once. This chain links TRBV6-5 with TRBJ1-1; a weak D match, TRBD1 (5 bases). Sequencing was performed on PBMCs. This clonotype originated in a woman under 30 in good health and CMV-seronegative. The CDR3 loop reads CASSYRDRGTEAFF. CDR3 sequence (DNA): TGTGCCAGCAGTTACCGGGACCGGGGGACTGAAGCTTTCTTT.